This is a list of T cell receptor beta chains from one sample in a study of identical twins. Via MiXCR, TCRdb re-called the 5' RACE reads, giving one row per CDR3 protein. The table shows fewer than 550,000 distinct CDR3 sequences, with approximately 15% occurring only once. The same sample was also studied in work on yellow fever vaccine responses in identical twins.

Sequencing was done on a sample of CD4+ T cells sorted from blood. The receptor set was obtained from a woman between 18 and 29 years old in good health. Each CDR3 is given with its conserved first and last residue. D genes are given only for firm matches. A clone size is listed for some rows: how often the clone was seen (once, few, many), or a class if it is expanded.

CDR3nt | CDR3aa | d_gene | j_gene | v_gene | abundance
TGTGCCAGCAGTTATGGAATTCCTAATGAAAAACTGTTTTTT | CASSYGIPNEKLFF | - | TRBJ1-4 | TRBV6-5 | few
TGTGCCAGCAGCTTAGCGCAAAAGGTGTATTTCGAGCAGTACTTC | CASSLAQKVYFEQYF | - | TRBJ2-7 | TRBV7-3 | -
TGTGCCAGCAGCTCGGGACAGAGGGGGTACGAGCAGTACTTC | CASSSGQRGYEQYF | TRBD1 | TRBJ2-7 | TRBV2 | few
TGCAGTGCTAGAGGGGCAGGCCCCACCGGGGAGCTGTTTTTT | CSARGAGPTGELFF | - | TRBJ2-2 | TRBV20-1 | -
TGTGCCAGCAGCGCCTCCGGGACAGGGTCCTACAATGAGCAGTTCTTC | CASSASGTGSYNEQFF | TRBD1 | TRBJ2-1 | TRBV9 | -
TGCAGCGTTGATTCGGGTACGGGGTACAATGAGCAGTTCTTC | CSVDSGTGYNEQFF | - | TRBJ2-1 | TRBV29-1 | few
TGTGCCAGCAGCGTAATCAGTCGAGGGGAGCAGTTCTTC | CASSVISRGEQFF | - | TRBJ2-1 | TRBV9 | many
TGTGCCAGCAGCCCCCGGGACAGGCCTTCCTACGAGCAGTACTTC | CASSPRDRPSYEQYF | TRBD1 | TRBJ2-7 | TRBV7-9 | few
TGTGCCAGCAGTGAATCCGGTATAGCGGGAGCAGAGACCCAGTACTTC | CASSESGIAGAETQYF | TRBD2 | TRBJ2-5 | TRBV2 | -
TGTGCCAGCAGTGAGGCCGGGGGTCTCGGCAATCAGCCCCAGCATTTT | CASSEAGGLGNQPQHF | - | TRBJ1-5 | TRBV2 | -
TGCGCCAGCAGCTCTGGGTTAGCGGGGAGTAATGAGCAGTTCTTC | CASSSGLAGSNEQFF | TRBD2 | TRBJ2-1 | TRBV5-1 | many
TGCGCCAGCAGCTTCACCGGGAGCCCGGGCAATGAGCAGTTCTTC | CASSFTGSPGNEQFF | - | TRBJ2-1 | TRBV5-1 | -
TGTGCCAGCAGCTTATCGGGGGGCCGAGTAGATACGCAGTATTTT | CASSLSGGRVDTQYF | - | TRBJ2-3 | TRBV7-2 | -
TGTGCCAGCAGCATCCGACAGGGGAGTGAAGCTTTCTTT | CASSIRQGSEAFF | TRBD1 | TRBJ1-1 | TRBV7-3 | few
TGTGCCATCTCGGGACAGGGCAATCAGCCCCAGCATTTT | CAISGQGNQPQHF | TRBD1 | TRBJ1-5 | TRBV10-3 | -
TGCAGCGTTGAAAAGGGTGGCTACACCTTC | CSVEKGGYTF | - | TRBJ1-2 | TRBV29-1 | few
TGTGCCAGCAGCTTAGGGACTAGATCCTCGGGGGAGCAGTACTTC | CASSLGTRSSGEQYF | TRBD2 | TRBJ2-7 | TRBV7-2 | many
TGTGCCAGCAGTTTGGTTGAGCACAATGAGCAGTTCTTC | CASSLVEHNEQFF | - | TRBJ2-1 | TRBV27 | many
TGTGCCAGCAGGATCCGAGCAACTAGCTGGGCTCTCACAGATACGCAGTATTTT | CASRIRATSWALTDTQYF | - | TRBJ2-3 | TRBV12-3/TRBV12-4 | -
TGTGCCAGCAGTTCCACGAGGGCATCGGGCGGACAGGGCGGCACCGGGGAGCTGTTTTTT | CASSSTRASGGQGGTGELFF | TRBD1 | TRBJ2-2 | TRBV12-3/TRBV12-4 | few
TGCGCCAGCAGGAACTCCGGGACTAGCTACGAGCAGTACTTC | CASRNSGTSYEQYF | TRBD2 | TRBJ2-7 | TRBV5-1 | few